The 30 T cell receptor beta chains below come from one sample, sequenced in a study of regulatory T cells in long-lasting Graves disease. Time point: newly diagnosed GD, antithyroid drugs for less than 3 months. Scientists built the TCR library using RNA that was extracted from PBMCs. CDR3-region Arm-PCR and iRepertoire HTBI primers produced the TCR beta libraries. TCRdb passed the multiplex PCR reads through MiXCR, listing each CDR3 protein once. This table holds fewer than 550,000 distinct CDR3 sequences, about 16% found once. These data were also filed under a second study, of T cells in Graves' hyperthyroidism and ophthalmopathy.

Sequencing used peripheral blood mononuclear cells (PBMCs), obtained at new diagnosis, from a patient treated with antithyroid drugs. The receptors were sampled from a woman aged 35-60 years with Graves disease.

V is TRBV12-3 or TRBV12-4 and J is TRBJ1-1, with D tentatively TRBD1 (5 bases). The CDR3 has 15 residues. The V gene lost 4 bases and the J gene lost 4 bases, with 16 bases spanning the gap. The CDR3 DNA follows: TGTGCCAGCAGTTCCCTACTCAGGGAGCGCACTGAAGCTTTCTTT. It specifies CASSSLLRERTEAFF.

The chain has TRBV11-1 and TRBJ2-3; D may be TRBD1 (5 bases). The CDR3 totals 15 residues. V lost 6 bases, J lost 6 bases, and 19 bases lay in between. The germline V gene has CDR1 SGHAT and CDR2 FQDESV (reference sequence). CDR3 nucleotide sequence: TGTGCCAGCAGGCCCCCAGGGCGCTCACCCGATACGCAGTATTTT. Translation: CASRPPGRSPDTQYF.

This clonotype was picked up many times. The chain recombines TRBV24-1 with TRBJ1-4, with 8 bases that match TRBD1. With 4 bases clipped from V and 7 bases from J, the junction kept 10 bases outside the gene matches. CDR1 and CDR2 from the germline V gene are KGHDR and SFDVKD. The CDR3 extends over 16 amino acids. The CDR3 DNA reads TGTGCCACCAGTGACCCTCGGACAGGGTTTGGTGAAAAACTGTTTTTT. Its protein is CATSDPRTGFGEKLFF.

The chain has TRBV4-1 and TRBJ1-6; D not certain. Germline assignment: CDR1 MGHRA and CDR2 YSYEKL. The CDR3 has 13 residues. The V end lost 2 bases, the J end lost 5 bases, and 4 bases lay between the germline ends. The CDR3 loop reads CASSQPDNSPLHF. Here the CDR3 DNA reads TGCGCCAGCAGCCAACCAGATAATTCACCCCTCCACTTT.

The table lists this clonotype with many counts. V usage is TRBV12-3 or TRBV12-4 and J usage is TRBJ2-5, with D possibly TRBD2 on 6 matching bases. CDR3 length: 14 residues. Deletions cut 2 bases from V and 2 bases from J, with 9 bases between. In DNA, the CDR3 is TGTGCCAGCAGTTTACTGGGGGGACAAGAGACCCAGTACTTC. It yields the protein CASSLLGGQETQYF.

This clonotype appeared many times. The chain employs TRBV6-1 and TRBJ2-7; a possible D gene is TRBD1 (6 bases). CDR3 size: 14 residues. V lost 3 bases to trimming and J lost 0 bases, with 9 bases between them. The germline gives CDR1 MNHNS, CDR2 SASEGT. The CDR3 region is CASSDTDSSYEQYF. CDR3 sequence (DNA): TGTGCCAGCAGTGACACGGACAGCTCCTACGAGCAGTACTTC.

This clonotype was observed many times. The gene calls are TRBV24-1 and TRBJ1-1, with no clear D. Per germline, CDR1 KGHDR and CDR2 SFDVKD. The CDR3 totals 11 residues. Trimming took off 4 bases at V and 4 bases at J, with 3 bases between the two ends. In DNA, the CDR3 is TGTGCCACCAGTGACGGCACTGAAGCTTTCTTT. As protein: CATSDGTEAFF.

This clonotype has just a few counts. The chain is built from TRBV10-3 and TRBJ2-2; D call uncertain. V lost 5 bases and J 1 base, leaving 8 bases between the germline ends. Germline V gene lookup returns CDR1 ENHRY and CDR2 SYGVKD. The CDR3 runs 14 residues. The CDR3, as DNA: TGTGCCATCAGTAAAAGCAAGAACACCGGGGAGCTGTTTTTT. It yields the protein CAISKSKNTGELFF.

The CDR3 sequence is CASSPSGQVYEQYF. The CDR3 coding sequence is TGTGCCAGCAGCCCTTCAGGACAGGTCTACGAGCAGTACTTC. The chain recombines TRBV9 with TRBJ2-7; 7 bases line up with TRBD1. J was trimmed by 3 bases and V by 4 bases; bases with no gene match: 7. The CDR3 covers 14 residues. Germline V lookup: CDR1 SGDLS, CDR2 YYNGEE.

The CDR3 loop reads CATRRPGQALAKNIQYF. The CDR3 region has the DNA TGTGCCACCCGAAGACCGGGACAGGCCCTAGCCAAAAACATTCAGTACTTC. The V call is TRBV28, the J call TRBJ2-4; 8 bases match TRBD1. The germline CDR1 and CDR2 sequences are MDHEN and SYDVKM. This CDR3 contains 17 residues. Trimming at V came to 10 bases and at J to 0 bases, leaving 14 bases not matched to a gene.

This clonotype was observed many times. V is TRBV11-2 and J is TRBJ2-5; the match to TRBD2 covers 16 bases. Per germline, CDR1 SGHAT and CDR2 FQNNGV. The length of the CDR3 is 19 residues. Trimming at V came to 0 bases and at J to 5 bases, leaving 9 bases not matched to a gene. CDR3 sequence: CASSLELGTSGGAGETQYF. The DNA of the CDR3 is TGTGCCAGCAGCTTAGAATTGGGGACTAGCGGGGGGGCCGGCGAGACCCAGTACTTC.

For this clonotype: This may come from a read error, since a much larger clone is one base off. V usage is TRBV7-9 and J usage is TRBJ2-1; 8 bases map to TRBD1. CDR3 length: 14 residues. Germline lookup yields CDR1 SEHNR and CDR2 FQNEAQ (reference sequence). The CDR3 DNA reads TGTGCCGGCAGCCAACGACAGGGGTACGATGAGCAGTTCTTC. It yields the protein CAGSQRQGYDEQFF.

This clonotype was observed a few times. CDR3 coding DNA: TGTGCCAGCAGCCGCCGATGGAACTACGAGCAGTACTTC. Translation gives CASSRRWNYEQYF. This chain connects TRBV6-2 or TRBV6-3 to TRBJ2-7; no clear D gene. CDR3 length equals 13 residues. Germline V gene sequence: CDR1 MNHEY, CDR2 SVGEGT. The V and J ends lost 6 bases and 3 bases respectively, with 12 bases between them.

This clonotype was counted only a few times. The V call is TRBV11-2, the J call TRBJ2-2; D not resolved. Per germline, CDR1 SGHAT and CDR2 FQNNGV. The V end lost 5 bases, the J end lost 7 bases, and 8 bases lay between the germline ends. This CDR3 region has 12 residues. CDR3 sequence: CASSQARGELFF. As DNA, the CDR3 is TGTGCCAGCAGCCAGGCCCGCGGGGAGCTGTTTTTT.

The sample holds many counts of this clonotype. The J gene is TRBJ1-1, the V gene TRBV12-5; tentative D call: TRBD1 (5 bases). The CDR3 has 16 residues. V was cut by 1 base and J by 0 bases, with 12 bases left in between. The germline CDR1 and CDR2 sequences are LGHNT and FRNRAP. In DNA form, the CDR3 reads TGTGCTAGTGGTTTGGCCGTGACAGCTCTGAACACTGAAGCTTTCTTT. It yields the protein CASGLAVTALNTEAFF.

The chain uses TRBV10-3 and TRBJ2-7; perhaps D is TRBD1 or TRBD2 (5 bases each). The germline CDR1 and CDR2 sequences are ENHRY and SYGVKD. V was shortened by 2 bases and J by 3 bases, with 17 bases between the two germline ends. CDR3 length equals 16 residues. CDR3 nucleotide sequence: TGTGCCATCAGTGAGCCCTCGACGGGGCCCAACTACGAGCAGTACTTC. As protein: CAISEPSTGPNYEQYF.

The chain uses TRBV6-9 and TRBJ1-1, with TRBD1 matching over 8 bases. Trimming cost V 4 bases and J 9 bases; bases outside gene matches: 4. Germline CDR1 is MNHGY and CDR2 is SVAAGI. The CDR3 extends over 12 amino acids. CDR3 in DNA: TGTGCCAGCAGTTTGGACAGGGTGAAAGCTTTCTTT. This encodes CASSLDRVKAFF.

This chain uses TRBV2 with TRBJ2-5; weak D call: TRBD2 (5 bases). Trimming took off 8 bases at V and 9 bases at J, with 25 bases between the two ends. The CDR3 is 15 amino acids. The germline V gene encodes CDR1 SNHLY and CDR2 FYNNEI. CDR3 nucleotides: TGTGCCAGCTGTTCACGGTATGGGCCGGAGGACGCCCAGTACTTC. Its protein product is CASCSRYGPEDAQYF.

This clonotype has a count of ten or more. V is TRBV7-8 and J is TRBJ1-1; tentative D call: TRBD1 (5 bases). The CDR3 length is 16 residues. From germline, CDR1 is SGHVS and CDR2 FQNEAQ. Deletions cut 4 bases from V and 5 bases from J, with 20 bases between. CDR3 residues: CASSSPGRGGWTEAFF. In DNA form, the CDR3 reads TGTGCCAGCAGCTCCCCCGGTAGGGGAGGTTGGACTGAAGCTTTCTTT.

The rearrangement uses TRBV20-1 and TRBJ2-3; TRBD2 matches 8 bases. The length of the CDR3 is 17 residues. CDR1 and CDR2 (germline): DFQATT, SNEGSKA (reference sequence). J was trimmed by 2 bases and V by 6 bases; bases with no gene match: 16. As DNA, the CDR3 is TGCAGTGCCCCAACCCGGGGTGACGGGGGGGCCACAGATACGCAGTATTTT. Translation gives CSAPTRGDGGATDTQYF.

The sample holds many counts of this clonotype. The chain is built from TRBV12-3 or TRBV12-4 and TRBJ2-3, with 7 bases fitting TRBD2. Unmatched junction bases numbered 3, after V lost 2 bases and J lost 1 base. The CDR3 covers 15 residues. As DNA, the CDR3 is TGTGCCAGCAGTTTAAGTCTAGCGGGCACAGATACGCAGTATTTT. Translation gives CASSLSLAGTDTQYF.

This clonotype was found a few times. The chain carries TRBV12-3 or TRBV12-4 and TRBJ1-2, with a weak D call TRBD1 (5 bases). Deletions cut 0 bases from V and 7 bases from J, with 15 bases between. The CDR3 is 15 amino acids. This chain's CDR3 is CASSLALQPRGGYTF. For the CDR3, the DNA is TGTGCCAGCAGTTTAGCGCTACAGCCGAGGGGTGGCTACACCTTC.

This clonotype was counted only a few times. The genes are TRBV3-1 and TRBJ2-1; possible D gene TRBD2, 7 bases. Trimming left V 8 bases short and J 1 base short, with 12 bases between. The CDR3 has 14 residues. Germline-derived CDR1 and CDR2 are LGHDT and YNNKEL (reference sequence). The CDR3 DNA is TGTGCCAGCGGGGGGGCGCATTCCTACAATGAGCAGTTCTTC. It translates to CASGGAHSYNEQFF.

This clonotype appeared many times. The rearrangement uses TRBV28 and TRBJ1-1, with a possible D match to TRBD1 (6 bases). V gave up 8 bases and J gave up 4 bases, with 14 bases separating them. Germline V gene lookup returns CDR1 MDHEN and CDR2 SYDVKM. This CDR3 contains 13 residues. CDR3 coding DNA: TGTGCCAGCCTTCCAGGGGCGGCCACTGAAGCTTTCTTT. Amino acid sequence: CASLPGAATEAFF.

Worth noting for this clonotype: A much larger clone lies a single base off, so this may be a read error. The rearrangement links TRBV3-1 to TRBJ2-1, with 7 bases lining up with TRBD2. Germline V lookup: CDR1 LGHDT, CDR2 YNNKEL (reference sequence). This CDR3 contains 17 residues. The CDR3 loop reads CASSHEGLRVSYNGQFF. As DNA, the CDR3 is TGTGCCAGCAGCCATGAGGGACTACGAGTCTCCTACAATGGGCAGTTCTTC.

This clonotype was detected ten times or more. The chain has TRBV10-1 and TRBJ2-7; 7 nucleotides agree with TRBD1. Germline V lookup: CDR1 WNHNN, CDR2 SYGVQD (reference sequence). There are 15 residues in the CDR3. V shed 0 bases and J 2 bases; nucleotides not matched to a gene: 4. The CDR3 loop is CASSESPTGPYEQYF. The CDR3 region has the DNA TGCGCCAGCAGTGAGTCCCCGACAGGGCCCTACGAGCAGTACTTC.

This clonotype showed up many times. This rearrangement joins TRBV12-3 or TRBV12-4 to TRBJ1-4, with 8 bases identical to TRBD1. Losses at the gene ends were 6 bases for V and 5 bases for J; bases not matched to a gene: 5. This CDR3 is built from 14 residues. The CDR3 loop is CASRGQGYNEKLFF. The CDR3 DNA follows: TGTGCCAGCAGAGGACAGGGCTACAATGAAAAACTGTTTTTT.

This rearrangement joins TRBV6-1 to TRBJ2-2; D unclear. V dropped 10 bases and J dropped 6 bases, with 27 bases sitting between them. The CDR3 extends over 17 amino acids. Germline V lookup: CDR1 MNHNS, CDR2 SASEGT. The CDR3 reads CATTPSRASTYAGELFF. In nucleotides, the CDR3 is TGTGCCACCACCCCCTCTCGGGCCTCCACTTACGCCGGGGAGCTGTTTTTT.

The rearrangement joins TRBV19 to TRBJ1-5, with D unclear. V gave up 5 bases and J gave up 9 bases, with 11 bases separating them. The CDR3 extends over 12 amino acids. CDR1 is LNHDA and CDR2 is SQIVND in the germline V gene (reference sequence). The CDR3 region has the DNA TGTGCCAGTAGTGCAGTCCCCTGGCCCCAGCATTTT. Its translation is CASSAVPWPQHF. Variable domain in full (rest from reference TRBV19 and TRBJ1-5): DGGITQSPKYLFRKEGQNVTLSCEQNLNHDAMYWYRQDPGQGLRLIYYSQIVNDFQKGDIAEGYSVSREKKESFPLTVTSAQKNPTAFYLCASSAVPWPQHFGDGTRLSIL.

This clonotype was detected ten times or more. This chain joins TRBV12-3 or TRBV12-4 and TRBJ1-1; no clear D. The V and J ends lost 2 bases and 5 bases respectively, with 6 bases between them. The CDR3 totals 12 residues. CDR3 sequence (DNA): TGTGCCAGCAGTTTAATCGAAACTGAAGCTTTCTTT. Encoded protein: CASSLIETEAFF.